This T cell receptor (beta chain) was captured in a study of shared clonotypes between healthy human individuals. Data came from immunoSEQ multiplex PCR; TCRdb stores just in-frame clones and leaves some out. The data contain around 510,000 clones, about 96% of them seen just once; the ten biggest clones take up around 0.066%. The germline V gene encodes CDR1 SGHAT and CDR2 FQNNGV. The V and J ends lost 5 bases and 4 bases respectively, with 20 bases between them. The CDR3 runs to 16 residues. Sequences were obtained from naive CD4+ T cells sorted from blood. Subset reported: CD45RA+ positively selected. V gene TRBV11-2 combines with J gene TRBJ1-2, with D maybe TRBD1 (5 bases). The receptor was derived from a young woman in good health. CDR3 nucleotide sequence: TGTGCCAGCAGCCAAGGAATCCCCCAGGGCAGCTATGGCTACACCTTC. As protein: CASSQGIPQGSYGYTF.